What follows are 31 T cell receptor beta chains derived from one specimen sequenced in a study of Graves' ophthalmopathy and Graves' hyperthyroidism. The study amplified TCR beta CDR3 regions using RNA transcripts. Amplification began with first-round RT-PCR using HTBI primers, then second-round multiplex PCR was performed. One entry per CDR3 protein results from TCRdb running MiXCR on the multiplex PCR reads. The sample has 400,000 or so distinct CDR3 sequences; approximately 18% are singletons. Sequenced material: peripheral blood. These receptors were taken from an adult woman with stable Graves' hyperthyroidism.

This clonotype came up many times. The genes are TRBV4-1 and TRBJ2-5; D is undetermined. Germline V gene lookup returns CDR1 MGHRA and CDR2 YSYEKL. The CDR3 covers 14 residues. V lost 4 bases to trimming and J lost 5 bases, with 14 bases between them. As DNA, the CDR3 is TGCGCCAGCAGCCTAACGACTGGGCGGGAGACCCAGTACTTC. Translation gives CASSLTTGRETQYF.

V usage is TRBV2 and J usage is TRBJ2-5, with TRBD2 identical over 7 bases. Germline CDR1 reads SNHLY; CDR2 reads FYNNEI. This CDR3 is built from 15 residues. Trimming removed 4 bases from V and 5 bases from J; junction bases left unmatched: 10. CDR3 region: CASSVQAGRFETQYF. For the CDR3, the DNA is TGTGCCAGCAGTGTACAAGCGGGGCGGTTTGAGACCCAGTACTTC. Drawing the rest from reference TRBV2 and TRBJ2-5, the complete variable domain is EPEVTQTPSHQVTQMGQEVILRCVPISNHLYFYWYRQILGQKVEFLVSFYNNEISEKSEIFDDQFSVERPDGSNFTLKIRSTKLEDSAMYFCASSVQAGRFETQYFGPGTRLLVL.

The sample holds many counts of this clonotype. The chain joins TRBV11-2 to TRBJ2-7; D is undetermined. Between the trimmed V and J ends, which lost 3 bases and 5 bases, there was a span of 5 bases. The germline CDR1 and CDR2 sequences are SGHAT and FQNNGV. The CDR3 length is 11 residues. CDR3 sequence: CASSLNNEQYF. The CDR3 nucleotides read TGTGCCAGCAGCTTGAATAACGAGCAGTACTTC.

About this clonotype itself: One junction end does not reproduce the germline sequence, and a read error may be involved. This rearrangement joins TRBV20-1 to TRBJ1-1; unclear D gene. Germline CDR1 reads DFQATT; CDR2 reads SNEGSKA (reference sequence). The CDR3 runs to 12 residues. The CDR3 loop is CSASAEPTEAFF. CDR3 nucleotides: TGCAGCGCTAGCGCGGAGCCCACTGAAGCTTTCTTT.

This clonotype was seen repeatedly, ten times or more. This chain links TRBV6-5 with TRBJ2-7; no firm D call. Germline V gene lookup returns CDR1 MNHEY and CDR2 SVGAGI. V was trimmed by 4 bases and J by 2 bases, leaving 9 bases between them. The CDR3 consists of 13 residues. The CDR3: CASSSPGTYEQYF. As DNA, the CDR3 is TGTGCCAGCAGTTCCCCAGGAACCTACGAGCAGTACTTC.

This clonotype appeared many times. The chain is built from TRBV29-1 and TRBJ2-6; D ambiguous. Between the trimmed V and J ends, which lost 4 bases and 0 bases, there was a span of 4 bases. Germline V gives CDR1 SQVTM, CDR2 ANQGSEA. The CDR3 is 13 residues long. The CDR3, as DNA: TGCAGCGTTGCGATCTCTGGGGCCAACGTCCTGACTTTC. Its translation: CSVAISGANVLTF.

This clonotype was detected many times. The chain joins TRBV28 to TRBJ1-1; TRBD1 is a possible D gene (6 bases). V lost 3 bases and J 8 bases, leaving 10 bases between the germline ends. Per germline, CDR1 MDHEN and CDR2 SYDVKM. The CDR3 has 12 amino acids. CDR3: CASSFWGAEAFF. The CDR3 bases are TGTGCCAGCAGTTTTTGGGGGGCCGAAGCTTTCTTT.

This clonotype was counted many times. This chain joins TRBV7-8 and TRBJ2-7, with 10 bases aligning to TRBD1. Germline lookup yields CDR1 SGHVS and CDR2 FQNEAQ. The CDR3 has 15 amino acids. V shed 5 bases, J shed 5 bases, and the junction held 9 bases outside the gene matches. The CDR3 is CASSDPGTGVHEQYF. The CDR3 nucleotides read TGTGCCAGCAGCGATCCGGGGACAGGGGTCCACGAGCAGTACTTC.

About this clonotype: This may arise from a read error, as a much more abundant clone is one base away. This chain connects TRBV12-3 or TRBV12-4 to TRBJ2-7; D is unclear. The CDR3 has 14 residues. Trimming shortened V by 3 bases and J by 2 bases, and 11 bases separated the two germline ends. The CDR3 DNA follows: TGTGCCAGCAGTTTGGGCCATCCGACCTACGAGCAGTACTTC. Translating gives CASSLGHPTYEQYF.

This clonotype was counted many times. The chain uses TRBV28 and TRBJ1-1; unclear D gene. The CDR3 runs 16 residues. The V end lost 1 base, the J end lost 0 bases, and 12 bases lay between the germline ends. Germline V gene data show CDR1 as MDHEN and CDR2 as SYDVKM. The CDR3 protein is CASSLLGSSMNTEAFF. The CDR3 nucleotides are TGTGCCAGCAGTTTATTAGGCAGTTCGATGAACACTGAAGCTTTCTTT.

Ten or more counts support this clonotype. The chain carries TRBV30 and TRBJ2-7; D is unresolved. V was pared by 0 bases and J by 5 bases, with 5 bases between. Germline CDR1 reads GTSNPN; CDR2 reads SVGIG (reference sequence). The CDR3 is 11 residues long. CDR3 amino acids: CAWSVGNEQYF. The DNA for the CDR3 is TGTGCCTGGAGTGTTGGGAACGAGCAGTACTTC. The full variable domain, its missing parts supplied by reference TRBV30 and TRBJ2-7, is SQTIHQWPATLVQPVGSPLSLECTVEGTSNPNLYWYRQAAGRGLQLLFYSVGIGQISSEVPQNLSASRPQDRQFILSSKKLLLSDSGFYLCAWSVGNEQYFGPGTRLTVT.

The genes are TRBV5-1 and TRBJ2-6, with TRBD2 matching 12 bases. V gave up 3 bases and J gave up 0 bases; unmatched junction bases: 7. The CDR3 is 19 residues long. Germline V gene lookup returns CDR1 SGHRS and CDR2 YFSETQ. The CDR3 coding sequence is TGCGCCAGCAGCTACCAACTAGCGGGAGGTCCCTCTGGGGCCAACGTCCTGACTTTC. It codes for CASSYQLAGGPSGANVLTF.

This clonotype was found many times. This sequence joins TRBV6-5 and TRBJ2-7, with D hard to call. CDR1 and CDR2 from the germline V gene are MNHEY and SVGAGI. V lost 0 bases and J lost 2, with 11 bases in between. This CDR3 region has 15 residues. This CDR3 reads CASSYSSPETYEQYF. Here the CDR3 DNA reads TGTGCCAGCAGTTACTCGTCTCCTGAGACCTACGAGCAGTACTTC.

This clonotype was recorded many times. The chain carries TRBV24-1 and TRBJ2-7; D may be TRBD2 (6 bases). With 4 bases removed from V and 1 base from J, the gap between germline ends came to 19 bases. The CDR3 is 17 residues long. Germline loops: CDR1 KGHDR, CDR2 SFDVKD. The CDR3: CATSDGDFTGRSYEQYF. CDR3 sequence (DNA): TGTGCCACCAGTGACGGGGACTTTACGGGACGGTCCTACGAGCAGTACTTC.

This clonotype came up many times. CDR3 amino acids: CASSLGRVAETQYF. Here the CDR3 DNA reads TGTGCCAGCAGCTTGGGAAGGGTGGCAGAGACCCAGTACTTC. This rearrangement joins TRBV11-2 to TRBJ2-5; D gene uncertain. Germline V lookup: CDR1 SGHAT, CDR2 FQNNGV. This CDR3 contains 14 residues. Trimming shortened V by 3 bases and J by 4 bases, and 12 bases separated the two germline ends.

As concerns this clonotype: An end of the junction differs from the germline gene, which may be a read error. The genes are TRBV28 and TRBJ2-4, with TRBD2 identical over 9 bases. Germline loops: CDR1 MDHEN, CDR2 SYDVKM. The CDR3 has 14 residues. DNA for the CDR3: TGTGCCAGCAGTCTAGGACTAGCGCAAAACATTAAGTACTTC. Protein: CASSLGLAQNIKYF. Complete variable domain (other parts from reference TRBV28 and TRBJ2-4): DVKVTQSSRYLVKRTGEKVFLECVQDMDHENMFWYRQDPGLGLRLIYFSYDVKMKEKGDIPEGYSVSREKKERFSLILESASTNQTSMYLCASSLGLAQNIKYFGAGTRLSVL.

Many counts were recorded for this clonotype. The chain joins TRBV7-8 to TRBJ2-2; either TRBD1 or TRBD2 may supply D (6 bases each). V gave up 5 bases and J gave up 0 bases, with 25 bases separating them. The CDR3 is made up of 20 amino acids. The V gene's germline CDR1 is SGHVS and CDR2 FQNEAQ. The CDR3 sequence: CASSLPSYKWGASNTGELFF. The CDR3 nucleotides read TGTGCCAGCAGCCTTCCGTCCTACAAGTGGGGGGCCTCGAACACCGGGGAGCTGTTTTTT.

The chain recombines TRBV6-4 with TRBJ2-2; TRBD1 matches at 8 bases. Germline trimming cut 6 bases from V and 4 bases from J; bases unmatched to any gene: 16. CDR3 length equals 18 residues. Per germline, CDR1 MRHNA and CDR2 SNTAGT. The CDR3 sequence is CASRTGTGRGGITGELFF. In nucleotides, the CDR3 is TGTGCCAGCAGGACCGGGACAGGCCGGGGCGGGATCACCGGGGAGCTGTTTTTT.

This clonotype was seen repeatedly, ten times or more. The chain couples TRBV28 to TRBJ1-2; D is unclear. This CDR3 is built from 12 residues. CDR1 and CDR2 (germline): MDHEN, SYDVKM. The V end was cut by 6 bases, the J end by 6 bases, with 11 bases between. CDR3 amino acids: CASSLSIDGYTF. CDR3 sequence (DNA): TGTGCCAGCAGCCTATCGATAGATGGCTACACCTTC.

This clonotype was counted ten times or more. The chain is built from TRBV6-2 or TRBV6-3 and TRBJ2-5; TRBD1 is a possible D gene (6 bases). There are 14 residues in the CDR3. The V gene lost 5 bases and the J gene lost 3 bases, with 13 bases spanning the gap. Germline V gene lookup returns CDR1 MNHEY and CDR2 SVGEGT. CDR3 coding DNA: TGTGCCAGCAGTGACCTGGGGACAAAAGAGACCCAGTACTTC. This translates into CASSDLGTKETQYF.

This clonotype was seen many times. The gene calls are TRBV19 and TRBJ2-6; TRBD2 might be the D (6 bases). The germline V and J ends were trimmed by 10 bases and 0 bases, with 16 bases remaining between them. Germline V gene data show CDR1 as LNHDA and CDR2 as SQIVND (reference sequence). The CDR3 runs to 16 residues. The CDR3 nucleotides are TGTGCCACGAGTGGGAGGCTCAACTCTGGGGCCAACGTCCTGACTTTC. Amino acid sequence: CATSGRLNSGANVLTF. The whole variable domain, remainder taken from reference TRBV19 and TRBJ2-6, is DGGITQSPKYLFRKEGQNVTLSCEQNLNHDAMYWYRQDPGQGLRLIYYSQIVNDFQKGDIAEGYSVSREKKESFPLTVTSAQKNPTAFYLCATSGRLNSGANVLTFGAGSRLTVL.

This clonotype was observed many times. The chain links TRBV15 to TRBJ2-7, with a tentative D call TRBD2 (5 bases). V lost 0 bases to trimming and J lost 7 bases, with 16 bases between them. CDR3 size: 15 residues. Germline CDR1 reads LNHNV; CDR2 reads YYDKDF (reference sequence). The CDR3 sequence is CATSRDRVGSGEQYF. The CDR3 bases are TGTGCCACCAGCAGAGATCGGGTCGGATCGGGGGAGCAGTACTTC.

This clonotype was detected only a few times. Since no conserved phenylalanine or tryptophan closes the CDR3, a read error is the likely cause. The chain uses TRBV20-1 and TRBJ1-6; TRBD1 matches at 7 bases. This CDR3 has 14 residues. CDR1 is DFQATT and CDR2 is SNEGSKA in the germline V gene (reference sequence). After removal of 5 bases from V and 10 bases from J, the junction contained 11 bases not matched to a gene. The CDR3 reads CSAGGWEGASPLHS. The CDR3 DNA follows: TGCAGTGCTGGGGGGTGGGAGGGGGCCTCACCCCTCCACTCT.

The V call is TRBV4-1, the J call TRBJ1-5; 7 bases align to TRBD1. Germline-derived CDR1 and CDR2 are MGHRA and YSYEKL. The junction had 8 bases not matched to a gene; V was cut back by 6 bases and J by 6 bases. The CDR3 length is 14 residues. The CDR3 loop is CASRPREGAQPQHF. CDR3 coding DNA: TGCGCCAGCAGACCGCGGGAGGGGGCTCAGCCCCAGCATTTT.

This clonotype has at least ten counts. The rearrangement joins TRBV6-2 or TRBV6-3 to TRBJ2-2; 13 bases fit TRBD2. This CDR3 has 18 residues. The junction had 4 bases not matched to a gene; V was cut back by 2 bases and J by 1 base. CDR1 and CDR2 from the germline V gene are MNHEY and SVGEGT. The CDR3 is CASSYLTSGRGNTGELFF. As DNA, the CDR3 is TGTGCCAGCAGTTACCTTACTAGCGGGAGGGGGAACACCGGGGAGCTGTTTTTT.

This clonotype was seen at least ten times. The chain joins TRBV20-1 to TRBJ1-2, with 7 bases matching TRBD1. Germline CDR1 is DFQATT and CDR2 is SNEGSKA (reference sequence). V dropped 3 bases and J dropped 1; count of bases not matched to a gene: 5. The CDR3 runs 14 residues. CDR3 nucleotides: TGCAGTGCTAGGTCAACAGGGGTTAACTATGGCTACACCTTC. The encoded protein is CSARSTGVNYGYTF.

This clonotype showed up many times. J is TRBJ2-5 and V is TRBV20-1, with unresolved D. V lost 0 bases and J 5 bases, leaving 4 bases between the germline ends. This CDR3 contains 11 residues. In germline, CDR1 is DFQATT, CDR2 SNEGSKA (reference sequence). The CDR3 bases are TGCAGTGCTAGAGATGGTGAGACCCAGTACTTC. Translated, it gives CSARDGETQYF.

This clonotype turned up a few times. The J gene is TRBJ2-2, the V gene TRBV29-1; 7 bases match TRBD2. CDR3 length: 15 amino acids. Per the germline V gene, CDR1 is SQVTM and CDR2 is ANQGSEA. Trimming took 3 bases from V and 1 from J; bases not matched to a gene: 5. CDR3 protein: CSVEKLARNTGELFF. The CDR3 bases are TGCAGCGTTGAGAAACTAGCGCGGAACACCGGGGAGCTGTTTTTT.

In this sample, this clonotype turned up many times. The chain is built from TRBV12-3 or TRBV12-4 and TRBJ2-7; 10 bases align to TRBD1. CDR3 size: 15 residues. V was pared by 6 bases and J by 4 bases, with 9 bases of the junction left unmatched. The CDR3 here is CASRRQGARTYEQYF. DNA for the CDR3: TGTGCCAGCAGACGACAGGGGGCCAGGACTTACGAGCAGTACTTC.

This clonotype was recorded many times. The chain carries TRBV5-1 and TRBJ1-1, with unresolved D. This CDR3 is 13 amino acids long. Germline CDR1 and CDR2: SGHRS and YFSETQ. Trimming took off 1 base at V and 3 bases at J, with 7 bases between the two ends. The DNA for the CDR3 is TGCGCCAGCAGCTTGTCCGGGCACACTGAAGCTTTCTTT. It is translated as CASSLSGHTEAFF.

The V gene is TRBV4-2, the J gene TRBJ2-2, with TRBD2 identical over 11 bases. The junction had 3 bases not matched to a gene; V was cut back by 5 bases and J by 1 base. The CDR3 covers 16 residues. CDR1 and CDR2 (germline): LGHNA, YNFKEQ. CDR3 sequence (DNA): TGTGCCAGCAGCGATACTAGCGGGAGGAACACCGGGGAGCTGTTTTTT. Amino acid sequence: CASSDTSGRNTGELFF.